This T cell receptor (beta chain) is drawn from a study of CD8+ T cells in alopecia areata. Separation by sorting yielded CD4+ and CD8+ T cells from PBMCs. Trimming cost V 3 bases and J 4 bases, with 8 bases left between them. Germline V gene sequence: CDR1 SGHDT, CDR2 YYEEEE. This CDR3 comprises 12 residues. Following RNA extraction, reverse transcription yielded cDNA that acted as the sequencing template. The assay was immunoSEQ multiplex PCR, and TCRdb's table has in-frame clones only and misses some. This table has over 150,000 clones, about 56% appearing once. Sequencing was done on a sample of CD8+ T cells sorted from blood. This rearrangement joins TRBV5-6 to TRBJ2-7, with a possible D match to TRBD1 (6 bases). The clonotype comes from a human donor in good health. Here the CDR3 DNA reads TGTGCCAGCAGCTATGGACAGTACGAGCAGTACTTC. It codes for CASSYGQYEQYF.